Detailed here is one T cell receptor beta chain. The antigen is undetermined. There are 15 residues in the CDR3. V shed 0 bases and J 6 bases; nucleotides not matched to a gene: 9. Germline CDR1 reads DFQATT; CDR2 reads SNEGSKA (reference sequence). Together with a sample-barcoded 5' primer, a J-beta primer mix was included in a second PCR lasting roughly 6 to 12 cycles. Each of the cDNA molecules was tagged by a template-switch adaptor with 12 random nucleotides. TCRdb itself ran the 5' RACE reads through MiXCR, one entry per CDR3 protein. The sample shows 790,000 or so distinct CDR3 sequences, about 56% of them seen only once. The sample is drawn from a study of blood T cells in healthy people across ages. General study findings and limits: Diversity estimates from one million T cells were considered underestimates. While age rose, TCR beta diversity per million T cells dropped in a roughly linear way. Unsorted PBMCs blocked a conclusive comparison of naive and antigen-experienced cells.

This sequence originates from a man aged 40-50 years in good health. What was sequenced was blood. The rearrangement links TRBV20-1 to TRBJ2-7, with 9 bases lining up with TRBD1. CDR3 sequence: CSARDYMGQGREQYF. The CDR3 DNA is TGCAGTGCTAGAGATTATATGGGACAGGGACGCGAGCAGTACTTC.